This TCR beta chain was identified during a study of cytomegalovirus exposure and HLA in healthy donors. The CDR3 is 14 amino acids. Germline V gives CDR1 SQVTM, CDR2 ANQGSEA. V was clipped by 7 bases and J by 1 base; unmatched bases: 9. Primers: 60 Vbeta forward and 13 Jbeta reverse. Profiled with immunoSEQ multiplex PCR; TCRdb holds only in-frame clones, not every one. Of 270,000 or so clones in the sample, approximately 91% were seen once. The sample comprised PBMCs. V usage is TRBV29-1 and J usage is TRBJ1-1; 7 bases fit TRBD1. The sequence derives from a girl between 2 and 10 years old in good health and CMV-seronegative. CDR3 sequence reads: CSAQSGTANTEAFF. Here the CDR3 DNA reads TGCAGCGCCCAGAGTGGGACAGCGAACACTGAAGCTTTCTTT.